This TCR beta chain was captured in a study of graft-versus-host responses after intestinal transplantation. Study information: Transplants were multivisceral, liver-intestinal, or isolated intestinal. The recipients all started with anti-thymocyte globulin induction and then took tacrolimus and steroids for about three years. Findings and caveats of the study: There were GvH clones found in recipient marrow, and some of them appeared first in ileum or blood.

Using immunoSEQ multiplex PCR, the repertoire was profiled, and TCRdb retains in-frame clones only, with some absent. The sample includes approximately 78,000 clones, 87% of them seen just once. For this clone: Antigen: not known.

This TCR derives from a human donor who was the organ donor for an intestinal transplant. Material: unstimulated CD8+ T cells sorted from spleen or lymph node cells, obtained before transplant.

CDR3 coding DNA: TGTGCCAGCAGGACGGATTTTGGGTCAGGGAACACCATATATTTT. Translating it yields CASRTDFGSGNTIYF. The gene calls are TRBV28 and TRBJ1-3; D perhaps matches TRBD1 (5 bases). Trimming removed 6 bases at V and 7 bases at J, with 19 bases between. The V gene's germline CDR1 is MDHEN and CDR2 SYDVKM. The CDR3 has 15 residues.